The 25 T cell receptor beta chains listed next were all sequenced from one sample in a study of blood T cell repertoires in COVID-19. Clones were read by immunoSEQ multiplex PCR, and TCRdb kept only the in-frame ones, dropping some. The table records some 69,000 clones, approximately 80% of them present only once. The source material was peripheral blood. Receptor source: an elderly man with active or convalescent COVID-19.

This clone was found a few times. The chain carries TRBV4-1 and TRBJ1-6, with TRBD1 matching over 9 bases. The germline CDR1 and CDR2 sequences are MGHRA and YSYEKL. This CDR3 is built from 16 residues. Trimming took 3 bases from V and 9 from J; bases not matched to a gene: 9. The CDR3 sequence is CASSHSTGGRGSPLHF. CDR3 bases: TGCGCCAGCAGCCACAGTACAGGGGGCCGAGGTTCACCCCTCCACTTT.

The chain recombines TRBV6-2 or TRBV6-3 with TRBJ1-4; D unclear. The CDR3 is made up of 12 amino acids. V shed 2 bases and J shed 8 bases, with 6 bases lying between them. Looked up from germline, CDR1 is MNHEY and CDR2 is SVGEGT. CDR3 coding DNA: TGTGCCAGCAGTTACCCCGTGGAAAAACTGTTTTTT. It translates to CASSYPVEKLFF.

This rearrangement joins TRBV10-3 to TRBJ2-5, with D maybe TRBD1 (7 bases). Looked up from germline, CDR1 is ENHRY and CDR2 is SYGVKD. The CDR3 is 13 amino acids. V lost 10 bases to trimming and J lost 5 bases, with 17 bases between them. The CDR3 spells CATNRGGTETQYF. Here the CDR3 DNA reads TGTGCCACCAACAGGGGCGGGACGGAGACCCAGTACTTC.

The chain has TRBV18 and TRBJ2-7; D not resolved. The CDR3 length is 13 residues. Germline V lookup: CDR1 KGHSH, CDR2 LQKENI. V was trimmed by 4 bases and J by 5 bases, leaving 12 bases between them. CDR3 amino acids: CASSLLAFHEQYF. CDR3 DNA sequence: TGTGCCAGCTCACTGTTAGCTTTCCACGAGCAGTACTTC. The full variable domain, its missing parts supplied by reference TRBV18 and TRBJ2-7, is NAGVMQNPRHLVRRRGQEARLRCSPMKGHSHVYWYRQLPEEGLKFMVYLQKENIIDESGMPKERFSAEFPKEGPSILRIQQVVRGDSAAYFCASSLLAFHEQYFGPGTRLTVT.

Concerning this clone itself: Other nucleotide sequences in the sample specify the same CDR3. The chain is built from TRBV6-5 and TRBJ2-5; tentatively, D is TRBD1 (6 bases). Deletions cut 0 bases from V and 2 bases from J, with 10 bases between. Looked up from germline, CDR1 is MNHEY and CDR2 is SVGAGI. The CDR3 is made up of 15 amino acids. CDR3 sequence (DNA): TGTGCCAGCAGTTACTCCAGGGGATCTCAAGAGACCCAGTACTTC. Protein sequence: CASSYSRGSQETQYF.

The rearrangement joins TRBV5-6 to TRBJ1-3, with D tentatively TRBD1 (5 bases). The CDR3 sequence is 14 residues long. Looked up from germline, CDR1 is SGHDT and CDR2 is YYEEEE. Trimming removed 5 bases at V and 0 bases at J, with 9 bases between. CDR3 in amino acids: CASSHRSSGNTIYF. CDR3 DNA: TGTGCCAGCAGTCACAGGAGCTCTGGAAACACCATATATTTT.

This chain joins TRBV4-2 and TRBJ2-7, with 7 positions matching TRBD1. The germline V gene encodes CDR1 LGHNA and CDR2 YNFKEQ. Trimming at V came to 9 bases and at J to 2 bases, leaving 13 bases not matched to a gene. The CDR3 loop spans 15 amino acids. CDR3 in DNA: TGTGCCAGTAAAGATTCCGGGACAGACACCTACGAGCAGTACTTC. Amino acids: CASKDSGTDTYEQYF.

This clone occurred a few times. J is TRBJ2-7 and V is TRBV5-1; D is perhaps TRBD1 (6 bases). Germline V gives CDR1 SGHRS, CDR2 YFSETQ. There are 13 residues in the CDR3. Trimming left V 2 bases short and J 7 bases short, with 13 bases between. CDR3 protein: CASSLEGHAEQYF. The CDR3 nucleotides are TGCGCCAGCAGCTTAGAGGGACATGCTGAGCAGTACTTC.

This clone was observed a single time. The chain combines TRBV7-2 with TRBJ2-3, with D maybe TRBD2 (6 bases). This CDR3 contains 15 residues. The germline V and J ends were trimmed by 0 bases and 2 bases, with 9 bases remaining between them. CDR1 is SGHTA, CDR2 FQGNSA, per germline. CDR3 nucleotide sequence: TGTGCCAGCAGCTTAGCGGGAGGACCCACAGATACGCAGTATTTT. Amino acid sequence: CASSLAGGPTDTQYF.

The rearrangement uses TRBV11-3 and TRBJ1-6; D is unresolved. Per the germline V gene, CDR1 is SGHNT and CDR2 is YENEEA. Deletions cut 0 bases from V and 8 bases from J, with 8 bases between. CDR3 length equals 14 residues. The CDR3 region has the DNA TGTGCCAGCAGCTTAGATCGGAGGGATTCACCCCTCCACTTT. Protein product: CASSLDRRDSPLHF.

The genes are TRBV10-2 and TRBJ1-2, with a tentative D call TRBD1 (6 bases). Germline V gene sequence: CDR1 WSHSY, CDR2 SAAADI. There are 14 residues in the CDR3. V shed 5 bases and J shed 0 bases, with 10 bases lying between them. CDR3 protein: CASSSQGANYGYTF. The CDR3, as DNA: TGCGCCAGCAGTTCACAGGGAGCTAACTATGGCTACACCTTC.

This clone was seen only once. The rearrangement joins TRBV6-2 or TRBV6-3 to TRBJ1-5; 9 nucleotides agree with TRBD1. This CDR3 region has 20 residues. Germline V CDR1 and CDR2: MNHEY, SVGEGT. With V trimmed by 2 bases and J by 1 base, 15 bases remained unmatched. This CDR3 is CASSYPLGTGSTVSNQPQHF. In DNA form, the CDR3 reads TGTGCCAGCAGTTACCCGTTAGGGACAGGGTCTACAGTAAGCAATCAGCCCCAGCATTTT.

V is TRBV7-2 and J is TRBJ2-7, with 7 bases that match TRBD1. The V gene's germline CDR1 is SGHTA and CDR2 FQGNSA. The junction had 9 bases not matched to a gene; V was cut back by 10 bases and J by 6 bases. The CDR3 has 12 residues. The CDR3 spells CANSHRGSEQYF. CDR3 bases: TGTGCCAACAGTCACAGGGGCTCCGAGCAGTACTTC.

This clone appeared once. The rearrangement joins TRBV27 to TRBJ1-2, with TRBD1 as a possible D gene (5 bases). Germline loops: CDR1 MNHEY, CDR2 SMNVEV (reference sequence). CDR3 length: 18 amino acids. V lost 0 bases to trimming and J lost 4 bases, with 21 bases between them. The DNA of the CDR3 is TGTGCCAGCAGTTTATCGGGCTTGGGCCGGGGGAACTTCTATGGCTACACCTTC. Its protein product is CASSLSGLGRGNFYGYTF.

The chain employs TRBV9 and TRBJ2-7, with D maybe TRBD2 (5 bases). The V end was cut by 4 bases, the J end by 0 bases, with 14 bases between. This CDR3 is 15 amino acids long. Looked up from germline, CDR1 is SGDLS and CDR2 is YYNGEE. In DNA, the CDR3 is TGTGCCAGCAGCCCTGGCGGGTTCAGCTCCTACGAGCAGTACTTC. Translating it yields CASSPGGFSSYEQYF.

V gene TRBV7-9 combines with J gene TRBJ1-1; D not resolved. Germline assignment: CDR1 SEHNR and CDR2 FQNEAQ (reference sequence). V lost 5 bases to trimming and J lost 4 bases, with 17 bases between them. The CDR3 runs to 15 residues. The DNA for the CDR3 is TGTGCCAGCAGCCCCCGTTCGGGGTCGGGCACTGAAGCTTTCTTT. Protein sequence: CASSPRSGSGTEAFF. Drawing the rest from reference TRBV7-9 and TRBJ1-1, the complete variable domain is DTGVSQNPRHKITKRGQNVTFRCDPISEHNRLYWYRQTLGQGPEFLTYFQNEAQLEKSRLLSDRFSAERPKGSFSTLEIQRTEQGDSAMYLCASSPRSGSGTEAFFGQGTRLTVV.

This chain uses TRBV6-6 with TRBJ2-3, with D possibly being TRBD2 (6 bases). This CDR3 has 15 amino acids. Deletions cut 7 bases from V and 1 base from J, with 15 bases between. Germline V gene data show CDR1 as MNHNY and CDR2 as SVGAGI (reference sequence). The CDR3 DNA reads TGTGCCAGCACTCTCGGGAGTTACCGCACAGATACGCAGTATTTT. Translating gives CASTLGSYRTDTQYF.

The V and J genes are TRBV21-1 and TRBJ2-5; the D call of TRBD2 is as the table states it, not checked on the DNA. TRBV21-1 is given as a pseudogene. The CDR3 sequence is 15 residues long. Here the CDR3 reads CASTRLSSGYGSQYF. The CDR3 DNA reads TGTGCCAGCACCAGATTATCTAGCGGATATGGGTCCCAGTACTTC.

This clone was seen once. The V and J genes are TRBV10-1 and TRBJ2-1, with D unclear. Germline CDR1 reads WNHNN; CDR2 reads SYGVQD (reference sequence). The V end lost 3 bases, the J end lost 3 bases, and 12 bases lay between the germline ends. This CDR3 is 15 amino acids long. The CDR3 DNA is TGCGCCAGCAGTGACAGGAAAAGTTACTACAATGAGCAGTTCTTC. Protein: CASSDRKSYYNEQFF.

The chain couples TRBV29-1 to TRBJ2-1, with 12 bases fitting TRBD2. V dropped 8 bases and J dropped 7; count of bases not matched to a gene: 9. There are 14 residues in the CDR3. CDR1 and CDR2 from the germline V gene are SQVTM and ANQGSEA. CDR3 nucleotides: TGCAGCACCTTGGGACTAGCGGGTCGGAATGAGCAGTTCTTC. Protein product: CSTLGLAGRNEQFF.

V usage is TRBV5-1 and J usage is TRBJ1-1; no firm D call. The V end lost 4 bases, the J end lost 2 bases, and 12 bases lay between the germline ends. The CDR3 totals 14 residues. In germline, CDR1 is SGHRS, CDR2 YFSETQ. CDR3 coding DNA: TGCGCCAGCAGCGCCAACGGGTTCAACACTGAAGCTTTCTTT. Its translation: CASSANGFNTEAFF.

In this sample, this clone turned up once. The J gene is TRBJ2-5, the V gene TRBV5-5, with TRBD1 matching 7 bases. The CDR3 has 14 residues. The V gene's germline CDR1 is SGHKS and CDR2 YYEKEE (reference sequence). Losses at the gene ends were 2 bases for V and 5 bases for J; bases not matched to a gene: 6. DNA for the CDR3: TGTGCCAGCAGCTTTACAGGGGCCGGGGAGACCCAGTACTTC. Protein product: CASSFTGAGETQYF.

The chain combines TRBV28 with TRBJ2-4; 7 nucleotides agree with TRBD1. Per the germline V gene, CDR1 is MDHEN and CDR2 is SYDVKM. Losses at the gene ends were 6 bases for V and 0 bases for J; bases not matched to a gene: 5. CDR3 size: 15 residues. The CDR3 DNA reads TGTGCCAGCAGGGGGGACAGCTTAGCCAAAAACATTCAGTACTTC. It yields the protein CASRGDSLAKNIQYF.

The genes are TRBV11-3 and TRBJ1-6, with a weak D call TRBD1 (5 bases). With 5 bases removed from V and 7 bases from J, the gap between germline ends came to 18 bases. The CDR3 has 16 amino acids. Germline-derived CDR1 and CDR2 are SGHNT and YENEEA. The CDR3 DNA reads TGTGCCAGCAGCCGCGATTTTGCCGGGGGAAATTCACCCCTCCACTTT. It codes for CASSRDFAGGNSPLHF.

The chain carries TRBV5-1 and TRBJ2-7; tentatively, D is TRBD2 (6 bases). This CDR3 has 15 residues. V gave up 7 bases and J gave up 2 bases, with 19 bases separating them. The V gene's germline CDR1 is SGHRS and CDR2 YFSETQ. In DNA, the CDR3 is TGCGCCAGCCACCCGGGTGGAGGGGTGCCCTACGAGCAGTACTTC. Translating it yields CASHPGGGVPYEQYF.